The rows below give T cell receptor beta chains drawn from one sample of a study of Ad26.COV2.S vaccination and SARS-CoV-2 variants. Profiling relied on immunoSEQ multiplex PCR, and the TCRdb table lists in-frame clones only, not all of them. Seen here are approximately 400,000 clones, 80% to 90% observed once, and the top ten hold approximately 7.8%. Sequencing used peripheral blood, obtained in a trial of Ad26.COV2.S vaccine versus placebo. Receptors were obtained from a person between 18 and 60 years old who received the Ad26.COV2.S COVID-19 vaccine or a placebo. The CDR3 runs from the conserved cysteine through the conserved F or W. The order of the fields is J gene, V gene, D gene, clone size, CDR3 DNA, CDR3 protein. D genes are given only for firm matches. Clone size, where shown, is once, few, many, or a class for clones that have expanded.

j_call: TRBJ1-6
v_call: TRBV28
d_call: TRBD1
clone_size: .
cdr3_nt: TGTGCCAGCAGTTTATGGTCGGGACAGGGGTTTAATTCACCCCTCCACTTT
cdr3_aa: CASSLWSGQGFNSPLHF

j_call: TRBJ2-5
v_call: TRBV5-6
d_call: .
clone_size: .
cdr3_nt: TGTGCCAGCAGCTTCGGCGAGACCCAGTACTTC
cdr3_aa: CASSFGETQYF

j_call: TRBJ2-7
v_call: TRBV3-1/TRBV3-2
d_call: TRBD2
clone_size: .
cdr3_nt: TGTGCCAGCAGCCTTCTAGCGGGAGGGCGCCCCTCCTACGAGCAGTACTTC
cdr3_aa: CASSLLAGGRPSYEQYF

j_call: TRBJ1-1
v_call: TRBV6-5
d_call: .
clone_size: .
cdr3_nt: TGTGCCAGCAGTTTACATAATATGAACACTGAAGCTTTCTTT
cdr3_aa: CASSLHNMNTEAFF

j_call: TRBJ1-2
v_call: TRBV27
d_call: .
clone_size: .
cdr3_nt: TGTGCCAGCAGTTCCCAGTGGGCGGACTATGGCTACACCTTC
cdr3_aa: CASSSQWADYGYTF

j_call: TRBJ1-5
v_call: TRBV2
d_call: .
clone_size: .
cdr3_nt: TGTGCCAGCACCTGGGCAGGTCGAGGTCCCCAGCATTTT
cdr3_aa: CASTWAGRGPQHF

j_call: TRBJ2-5
v_call: TRBV20-1
d_call: .
clone_size: .
cdr3_nt: TGCAGTGCAGCCCTTGTAGAGACCCAGTACTTC
cdr3_aa: CSAALVETQYF

j_call: TRBJ2-3
v_call: TRBV7-9
d_call: TRBD2
clone_size: .
cdr3_nt: TGTGCCAGCAGCTTAGGTTCTAGCGGGAGGCCCGGGGCAGATACGCAGTATTTT
cdr3_aa: CASSLGSSGRPGADTQYF

j_call: TRBJ1-3
v_call: TRBV7-2
d_call: TRBD1
clone_size: .
cdr3_nt: TGTGCCAGCAGCCAGGGACAGAGAGGAAACACCATATATTTT
cdr3_aa: CASSQGQRGNTIYF

j_call: TRBJ2-1
v_call: TRBV7-2
d_call: .
clone_size: .
cdr3_nt: TGTGCCAGCAGCTTAGGAGGGCCTGCTGAGCAGTTCTTC
cdr3_aa: CASSLGGPAEQFF

j_call: TRBJ1-3
v_call: TRBV9
d_call: .
clone_size: .
cdr3_nt: TGTGCCAGCAGCGTAGATTCCGTACAGACCTCTGGAAACACCATATATTTT
cdr3_aa: CASSVDSVQTSGNTIYF

j_call: TRBJ1-1
v_call: TRBV9
d_call: .
clone_size: .
cdr3_nt: TGTGCCAGCAGCTCCCCGGGCAGGACCCCTGAAGCTTTCTTT
cdr3_aa: CASSSPGRTPEAFF

j_call: TRBJ1-1
v_call: TRBV5-1
d_call: TRBD1
clone_size: .
cdr3_nt: TGCGCCAGCAGCTTGTTAGGGGACAGGGGCCCTGAAGCTTTCTTT
cdr3_aa: CASSLLGDRGPEAFF

j_call: TRBJ2-7
v_call: TRBV2
d_call: TRBD1
clone_size: .
cdr3_nt: TGTGCCAGCAGTGCGGGGACAGCCCCCTACGAGCAGTACTTC
cdr3_aa: CASSAGTAPYEQYF

j_call: TRBJ2-4
v_call: TRBV6-4
d_call: TRBD1
clone_size: .
cdr3_nt: TGTGCCAGCAGTGAACGGACAGGGCAGAACATTCAGTACTTC
cdr3_aa: CASSERTGQNIQYF

j_call: TRBJ2-1
v_call: TRBV19
d_call: TRBD1
clone_size: .
cdr3_nt: TGTGCCAGTAGTTCGGGACAGGGGAATGAGCAGTTCTTC
cdr3_aa: CASSSGQGNEQFF

j_call: TRBJ1-3
v_call: TRBV4-3
d_call: .
clone_size: .
cdr3_nt: TGCGCCAGCAGCCAAGATCTGGGCGCGAGCTCTGGAAACACCATATATTTT
cdr3_aa: CASSQDLGASSGNTIYF

j_call: TRBJ2-7
v_call: TRBV7-3
d_call: .
clone_size: .
cdr3_nt: TGTGCCAGCAGCTTAATACCCGTGCCTCGGGGCTACGAGCAGTACTTC
cdr3_aa: CASSLIPVPRGYEQYF

j_call: TRBJ2-5
v_call: TRBV5-6
d_call: .
clone_size: .
cdr3_nt: TGTGCCAGCAGCTCCACCTCGGTCGGTGAAACCCAGTACTTC
cdr3_aa: CASSSTSVGETQYF

j_call: TRBJ2-2
v_call: TRBV9
d_call: .
clone_size: .
cdr3_nt: TGTGCCAGCAGCACCCGGGGCAGGGGCACCGGGGAGCTGTTTTTT
cdr3_aa: CASSTRGRGTGELFF

j_call: TRBJ2-3
v_call: TRBV13
d_call: TRBD2
clone_size: .
cdr3_nt: TGTGCCAGCAGCTTAGGAGGGGGACTAGCGGGAGATACGCAGTATTTT
cdr3_aa: CASSLGGGLAGDTQYF

j_call: TRBJ2-7
v_call: TRBV5-1
d_call: TRBD1
clone_size: .
cdr3_nt: TGCGCCAGCAGCTTGGTACAGGGGGTCTCTCACGAGCAGTACTTC
cdr3_aa: CASSLVQGVSHEQYF

j_call: TRBJ2-2
v_call: TRBV3-1/TRBV3-2
d_call: .
clone_size: .
cdr3_nt: TGTGCCAGCAGCCAGTTCACGGACACCGGGGAGCTGTTTTTT
cdr3_aa: CASSQFTDTGELFF

j_call: TRBJ2-7
v_call: TRBV5-7
d_call: .
clone_size: once
cdr3_nt: TGTGCCAGCAGATTGGGGCAACAGGGATTCTCCTACGAGCAGTACTTC
cdr3_aa: CASRLGQQGFSYEQYF

j_call: TRBJ1-1
v_call: TRBV5-1
d_call: TRBD1
clone_size: .
cdr3_nt: TGCGCCAGCAGCGGGGGAACAGGGGGTTACCCTGAAGCTTTCTTT
cdr3_aa: CASSGGTGGYPEAFF

j_call: TRBJ1-2
v_call: TRBV6-5
d_call: TRBD1
clone_size: .
cdr3_nt: TGTGCCAGCATCGGACAGGGGAGGAACTATGGCTACACCTTC
cdr3_aa: CASIGQGRNYGYTF

j_call: TRBJ2-2
v_call: TRBV7-8
d_call: TRBD2
clone_size: .
cdr3_nt: TGTGCCAGCAGCTTAAGGATAGCGGGGGACACCGGGGAGCTGTTTTTT
cdr3_aa: CASSLRIAGDTGELFF

j_call: TRBJ2-1
v_call: TRBV19
d_call: .
clone_size: few
cdr3_nt: TGTGCCAGCAGGTCTCATTATGGGGGGTCCAATGAGCAGTTCTTC
cdr3_aa: CASRSHYGGSNEQFF

j_call: TRBJ1-4
v_call: TRBV18
d_call: .
clone_size: .
cdr3_nt: TGTGCCAGCCAAAAAGGGGAAAATGAAAAACTGTTTTTT
cdr3_aa: CASQKGENEKLFF

j_call: TRBJ2-3
v_call: TRBV3-1/TRBV3-2
d_call: .
clone_size: .
cdr3_nt: TGTGCCAGCAGCCAAGGTGGGACAGATACGCAGTATTTT
cdr3_aa: CASSQGGTDTQYF

j_call: TRBJ2-2
v_call: TRBV6-5
d_call: TRBD1
clone_size: .
cdr3_nt: TGTGCCAGCAGGACAGGGACGAACACCGGGGAGCTGTTTTTT
cdr3_aa: CASRTGTNTGELFF

j_call: TRBJ1-1
v_call: TRBV18
d_call: .
clone_size: .
cdr3_nt: TGTGCCAGCTCACCGGGTCGGGCCGGCCTCATGAACACTGAAGCTTTCTTT
cdr3_aa: CASSPGRAGLMNTEAFF

j_call: TRBJ1-1
v_call: TRBV10-2
d_call: .
clone_size: .
cdr3_nt: TGCGCCAGCCCCCCGGGGGACACTGAAGCTTTCTTT
cdr3_aa: CASPPGDTEAFF

j_call: TRBJ1-3
v_call: TRBV9
d_call: .
clone_size: once
cdr3_nt: TGTGCCAGCAGCCCCGGAAGTAACTCTGGAAACACCATATATTTT
cdr3_aa: CASSPGSNSGNTIYF

j_call: TRBJ1-1
v_call: TRBV5-6
d_call: .
clone_size: .
cdr3_nt: TGTGCCAGCAGCTTGGGATGGGGGTTGGCGAACACTGAAGCTTTCTTT
cdr3_aa: CASSLGWGLANTEAFF

j_call: TRBJ2-2
v_call: TRBV15
d_call: TRBD2
clone_size: .
cdr3_nt: TGTGCCACCAGTCCTAGCGGGGGCCTAGCGAACACCGGGGAGCTGTTTTTT
cdr3_aa: CATSPSGGLANTGELFF